The present entry profiles one TCR beta chain with its context. Its target is not known. These data originate in a study of T cell responses to AZD1222 COVID-19 vaccine. The V end lost 3 bases, the J end lost 4 bases, and 9 bases lay between the germline ends. This CDR3 is built from 13 residues. Germline values: CDR1 KGHSH, CDR2 LQKENI. Study observations and caveats: None of the repertoires were sampled until the peak T cell response had passed. Donors were mostly white British, more females; clonal diversity possibly underestimated. Spike-specific TCRs gained breadth and depth after people received two AZD1222 doses. Regions 160-218 and 743-854 dominated among vaccine-associated CD4 TCRs spanning spike.

Repertoires were generated with immunoSEQ multiplex PCR, while TCRdb's copy carries only in-frame clones and drops some. The sample lists 120,000 to 150,000 clones, about 92% occurring once. This chain links TRBV18 with TRBJ1-1, with D unclear. This material consisted of peripheral blood, taken on day 0 of AZD1222 vaccination. This receptor was identified in an adult in good health. The CDR3 DNA follows: TGTGCCAGCTCACCGGCACAGTTCACTGAAGCTTTCTTT. This codes for CASSPAQFTEAFF.